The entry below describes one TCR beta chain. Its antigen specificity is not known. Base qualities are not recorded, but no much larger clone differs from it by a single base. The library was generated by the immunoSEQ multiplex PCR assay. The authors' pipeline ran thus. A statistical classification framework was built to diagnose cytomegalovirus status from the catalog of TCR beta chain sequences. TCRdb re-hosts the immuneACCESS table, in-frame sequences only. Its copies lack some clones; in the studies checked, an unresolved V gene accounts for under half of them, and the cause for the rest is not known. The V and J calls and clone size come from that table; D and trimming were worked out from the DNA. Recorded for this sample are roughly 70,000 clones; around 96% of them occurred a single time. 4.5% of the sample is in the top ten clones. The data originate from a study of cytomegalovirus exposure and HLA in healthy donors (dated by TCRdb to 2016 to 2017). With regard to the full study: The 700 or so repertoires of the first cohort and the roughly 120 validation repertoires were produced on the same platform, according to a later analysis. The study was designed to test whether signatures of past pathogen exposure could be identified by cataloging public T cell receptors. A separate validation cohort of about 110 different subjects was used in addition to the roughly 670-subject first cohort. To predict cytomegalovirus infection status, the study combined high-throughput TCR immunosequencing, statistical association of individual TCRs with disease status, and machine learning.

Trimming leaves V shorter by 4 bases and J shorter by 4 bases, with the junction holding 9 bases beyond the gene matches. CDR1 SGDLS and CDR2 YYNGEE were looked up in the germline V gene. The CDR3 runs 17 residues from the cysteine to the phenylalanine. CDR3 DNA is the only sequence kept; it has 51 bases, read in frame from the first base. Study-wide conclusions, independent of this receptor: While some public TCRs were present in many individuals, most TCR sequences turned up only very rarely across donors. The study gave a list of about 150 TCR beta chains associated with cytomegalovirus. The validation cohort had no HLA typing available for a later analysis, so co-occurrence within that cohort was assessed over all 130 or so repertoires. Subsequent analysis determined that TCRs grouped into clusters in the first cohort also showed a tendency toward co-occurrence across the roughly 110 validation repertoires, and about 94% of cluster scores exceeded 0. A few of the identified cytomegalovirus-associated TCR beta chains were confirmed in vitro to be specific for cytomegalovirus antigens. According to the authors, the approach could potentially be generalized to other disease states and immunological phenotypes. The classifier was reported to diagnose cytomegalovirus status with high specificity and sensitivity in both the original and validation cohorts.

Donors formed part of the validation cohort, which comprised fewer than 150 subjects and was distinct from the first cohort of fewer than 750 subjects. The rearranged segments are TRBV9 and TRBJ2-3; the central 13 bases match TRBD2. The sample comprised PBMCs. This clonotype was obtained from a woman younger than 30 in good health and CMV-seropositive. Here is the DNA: TGTGCCAGCAGCCCCTCCGGGACTAGCGGGATCGCAGATACGCAGTATTTT. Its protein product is CASSPSGTSGIADTQYF.